Following are 8 T cell receptor beta chains from one sample sequenced in a study of blood T cell repertoires in COVID-19. Clones were read by immunoSEQ multiplex PCR, and TCRdb kept only the in-frame ones, dropping some. The repertoire holds 100,000 to 150,000 clones, 85% to 90% seen once, with 25% to 30% in the top ten. Sequenced material: peripheral blood. These receptors were obtained from a woman of 80 years or more with acute or convalescent COVID-19.

This clone came up a few times. The chain uses TRBV5-8 and TRBJ1-2; 7 nucleotides match TRBD1. V was clipped by 6 bases and J by 2 bases; unmatched bases: 7. Germline V gene lookup returns CDR1 SGHTS and CDR2 YDEGEE. CDR3 length: 14 residues. CDR3 sequence: CASTPSDRNYGYTF. As DNA, the CDR3 is TGTGCCAGCACGCCGTCGGACAGGAACTATGGCTACACCTTC.

The V and J genes are TRBV18 and TRBJ2-6; 8 bases are a match to TRBD1. V was clipped by 4 bases and J by 1 base; unmatched bases: 9. This CDR3 contains 18 residues. Germline values: CDR1 KGHSH, CDR2 LQKENI. DNA for the CDR3: TGTGCCAGCTCACGAGTCGGACAGGGCGTTTCTGGGGCCAACGTCCTGACTTTC. Translation: CASSRVGQGVSGANVLTF.

The genes are TRBV28 and TRBJ1-4; D may be TRBD1 (6 bases). The CDR3 totals 15 residues. CDR1 and CDR2 from the germline V gene are MDHEN and SYDVKM. Deletions cut 2 bases from V and 4 bases from J, with 11 bases between. This CDR3 is CASSLQGQGNEKLFF. The CDR3 DNA is TGTGCCAGCAGTTTACAGGGGCAGGGTAATGAAAAACTGTTTTTT. Variable domain in full (rest from reference TRBV28 and TRBJ1-4): DVKVTQSSRYLVKRTGEKVFLECVQDMDHENMFWYRQDPGLGLRLIYFSYDVKMKEKGDIPEGYSVSREKKERFSLILESASTNQTSMYLCASSLQGQGNEKLFFGSGTQLSVL.

There are a few counts of this clone. The chain recombines TRBV19 with TRBJ1-1; 7 bases are a match to TRBD1. Germline-derived CDR1 and CDR2 are LNHDA and SQIVND (reference sequence). The CDR3 is 15 residues long. V shed 5 bases and J 1 base; nucleotides not matched to a gene: 7. The CDR3 nucleotides read TGTGCCAGTAGTTCAAACAGGGGAGGGAACACTGAAGCTTTCTTT. Translated, it gives CASSSNRGGNTEAFF. The full variable domain, in which reference TRBV19 and TRBJ1-1 provide the parts outside the CDR3, is DGGITQSPKYLFRKEGQNVTLSCEQNLNHDAMYWYRQDPGQGLRLIYYSQIVNDFQKGDIAEGYSVSREKKESFPLTVTSAQKNPTAFYLCASSSNRGGNTEAFFGQGTRLTVV.

This chain uses TRBV10-3 with TRBJ1-2; tentative D call: TRBD1 (6 bases). Between the trimmed V and J ends, which lost 8 bases and 1 base, there was a span of 20 bases. The CDR3 covers 16 residues. Germline CDR1 reads ENHRY; CDR2 reads SYGVKD. CDR3 coding DNA: TGTGCCATCCCGAGACAGGTGTCCGGGCGTAACTATGGCTACACCTTC. It translates to CAIPRQVSGRNYGYTF.

The chain links TRBV6-5 to TRBJ2-1; unclear D gene. V was trimmed by 7 bases and J by 1 base, leaving 8 bases between them. Germline values: CDR1 MNHEY, CDR2 SVGAGI. The CDR3 is 13 residues long. For the CDR3, the DNA is TGTGCCAGCAAATGGCCTTCCTACAATGAGCAGTTCTTC. Amino acids: CASKWPSYNEQFF.

The rearrangement uses TRBV15 and TRBJ1-4, with unresolved D. V was pared by 2 bases and J by 0 bases, with 10 bases between. The CDR3 is made up of 16 amino acids. The germline gives CDR1 LNHNV, CDR2 YYDKDF (reference sequence). The chain's CDR3 is CATSRQILTTNEKLFF. The CDR3 DNA follows: TGTGCCACCAGCAGACAGATTTTAACAACTAATGAAAAACTGTTTTTT.

This clone has just one count. The J gene is TRBJ2-7, the V gene TRBV5-6; TRBD2 might be the D (5 bases). V was shortened by 0 bases and J by 4 bases, with 5 bases between the two germline ends. The CDR3 covers 12 residues. Germline-derived CDR1 and CDR2 are SGHDT and YYEEEE. CDR3 coding DNA: TGTGCCAGCAGCTTGGGAGGGTACGAGCAGTACGTC. It specifies CASSLGGYEQYV.